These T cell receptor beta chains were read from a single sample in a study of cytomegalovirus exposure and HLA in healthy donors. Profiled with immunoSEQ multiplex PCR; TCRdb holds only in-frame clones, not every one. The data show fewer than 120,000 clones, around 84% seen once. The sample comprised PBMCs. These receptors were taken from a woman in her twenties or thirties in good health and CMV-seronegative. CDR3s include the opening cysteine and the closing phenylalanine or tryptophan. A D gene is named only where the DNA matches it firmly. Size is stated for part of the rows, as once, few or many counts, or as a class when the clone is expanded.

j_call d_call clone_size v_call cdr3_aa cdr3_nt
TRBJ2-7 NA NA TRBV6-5 CASSYSRRAYEQYF TGTGCCAGCAGTTACTCGCGCAGGGCCTACGAGCAGTACTTC
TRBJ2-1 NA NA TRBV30 CAWSRPRDNEQFF TGTGCCTGGAGTCGTCCCAGGGACAATGAGCAGTTCTTC
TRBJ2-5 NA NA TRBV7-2 CASSLAGGATGETQYF TGTGCCAGCAGCTTAGCGGGAGGAGCAACGGGGGAGACCCAGTACTTC
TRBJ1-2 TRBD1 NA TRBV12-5 CASGSYPGTGVGYTF TGTGCTAGTGGTTCCTACCCCGGGACAGGGGTCGGCTACACCTTC
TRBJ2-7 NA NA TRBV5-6 CASSYDRSYEQYF TGTGCCAGCAGTTACGACAGATCCTACGAGCAGTACTTC
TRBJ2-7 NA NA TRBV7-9 CASSPEASYEQYF TGTGCCAGCAGCCCCGAAGCTTCCTACGAGCAGTACTTC
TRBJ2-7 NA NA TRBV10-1 CASTPLRQLRSYEQYF TGCGCCAGCACCCCCCTCAGGCAGCTCCGCTCCTACGAGCAGTACTTC
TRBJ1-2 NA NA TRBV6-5 CASSYSMSDYGYTF TGTGCCAGCAGTTACTCGATGTCGGACTATGGCTACACCTTC
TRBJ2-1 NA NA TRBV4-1 CASSHEGDEQFF TGCGCCAGCAGCCATGAGGGCGATGAGCAGTTCTTC
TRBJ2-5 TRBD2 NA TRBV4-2 CASSQVWTSGRAETQYF TGTGCCAGCAGCCAAGTTTGGACTAGCGGGAGGGCAGAGACCCAGTACTTC
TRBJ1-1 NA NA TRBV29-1 CSVSTTEAFF TGCAGCGTCTCTACCACTGAAGCTTTCTTT
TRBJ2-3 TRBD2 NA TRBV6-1 CASSGTSGALDTQYF TGTGCCAGCAGTGGGACTAGCGGGGCTCTGGATACGCAGTATTTT
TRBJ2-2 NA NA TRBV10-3 CATGLPTGELFF TGTGCCACCGGTTTACCTACCGGGGAGCTGTTTTTT
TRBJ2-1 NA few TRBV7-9 CASLGASHWGYEQFF TGTGCCAGCCTGGGGGCCTCACATTGGGGCTATGAGCAGTTCTTC
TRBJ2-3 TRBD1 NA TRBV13 CASSLRDRTHTQYF TGTGCCAGCAGCCTCCGGGACAGGACGCATACGCAGTATTTT
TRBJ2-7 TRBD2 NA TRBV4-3 CASSPSAGGATYEQYF TGCGCCAGCAGCCCATCGGCGGGAGGAGCGACCTACGAGCAGTACTTC
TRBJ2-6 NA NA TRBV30 CAWTQIVANVLTF TGTGCCTGGACCCAGATTGTGGCCAACGTCCTGACTTTC
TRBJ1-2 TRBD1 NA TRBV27 CASSKQGGYGYTF TGTGCCAGCAGTAAACAGGGGGGCTATGGCTACACCTTC
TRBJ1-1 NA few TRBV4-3 CASSQDYRTQNTEAFF TGCGCCAGCAGCCAAGATTATAGAACCCAGAACACTGAAGCTTTCTTT
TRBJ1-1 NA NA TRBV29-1 CSVQGYVNTEAFF TGCAGCGTGCAGGGGTATGTGAACACTGAAGCTTTCTTT
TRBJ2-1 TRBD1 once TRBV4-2 CASSQEDRSYNEQFF TGTGCCAGCAGCCAAGAGGACAGGAGCTACAATGAGCAGTTCTTC
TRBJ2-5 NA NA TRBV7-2 CASSPTVRPSGETQYF TGTGCCAGCAGCCCCACTGTGCGCCCCTCGGGAGAGACCCAGTACTTC
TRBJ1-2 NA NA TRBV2 CASTPNQGRNHGYTF TGTGCCAGCACTCCCAACCAGGGCAGGAATCATGGCTACACCTTC
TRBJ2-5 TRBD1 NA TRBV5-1 CASSYELTGGASKTQYF TGCGCCAGCAGCTACGAACTGACAGGGGGCGCATCAAAGACCCAGTACTTC
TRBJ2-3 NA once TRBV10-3 CAISGQKTSTDTQYF TGTGCCATCAGTGGACAGAAAACTAGCACAGATACGCAGTATTTT
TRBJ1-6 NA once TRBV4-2 CASSQDTGWNGNSPLHF TGTGCCAGCAGCCAAGACACAGGGTGGAACGGTAATTCACCCCTCCACTTT